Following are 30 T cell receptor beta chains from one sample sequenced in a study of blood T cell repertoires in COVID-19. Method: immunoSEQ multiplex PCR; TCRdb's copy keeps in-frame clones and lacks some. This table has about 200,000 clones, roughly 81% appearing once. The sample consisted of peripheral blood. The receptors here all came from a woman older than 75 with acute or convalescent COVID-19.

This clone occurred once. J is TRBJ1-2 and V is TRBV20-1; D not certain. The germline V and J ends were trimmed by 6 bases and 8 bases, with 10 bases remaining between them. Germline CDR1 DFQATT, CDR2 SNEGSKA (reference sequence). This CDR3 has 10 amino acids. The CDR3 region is CSAWRRGYTF. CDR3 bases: TGCAGTGCCTGGAGGAGAGGCTACACCTTC.

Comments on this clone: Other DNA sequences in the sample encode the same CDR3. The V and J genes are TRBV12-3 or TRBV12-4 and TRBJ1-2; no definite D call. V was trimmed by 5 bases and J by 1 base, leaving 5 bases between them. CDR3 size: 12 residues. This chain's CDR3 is CASSPDNYGYTF. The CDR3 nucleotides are TGTGCCAGCAGTCCAGATAACTATGGCTACACCTTC.

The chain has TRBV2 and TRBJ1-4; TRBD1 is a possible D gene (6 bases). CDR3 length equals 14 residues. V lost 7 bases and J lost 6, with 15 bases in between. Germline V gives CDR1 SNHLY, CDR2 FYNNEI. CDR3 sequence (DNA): TGTGCCAGCACCGTACAGGGTGGGGATGAAAAACTGTTTTTT. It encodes CASTVQGGDEKLFF.

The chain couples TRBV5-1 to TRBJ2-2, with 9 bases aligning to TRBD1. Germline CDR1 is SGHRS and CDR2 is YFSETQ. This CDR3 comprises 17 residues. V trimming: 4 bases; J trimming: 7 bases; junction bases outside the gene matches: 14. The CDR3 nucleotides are TGCGCCAGCAGCCGCGGGACAGGGCTGTCGAACGGCGGGGAGCTGTTTTTT. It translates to CASSRGTGLSNGGELFF.

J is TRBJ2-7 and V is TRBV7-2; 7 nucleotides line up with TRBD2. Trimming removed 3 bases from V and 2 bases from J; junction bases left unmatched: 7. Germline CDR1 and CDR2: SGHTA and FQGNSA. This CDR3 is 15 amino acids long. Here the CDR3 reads CASSFGAGVPYEQYF. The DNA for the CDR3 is TGTGCCAGCAGCTTCGGGGCGGGAGTTCCCTACGAGCAGTACTTC.

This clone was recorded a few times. The CDR3 here is CASRQNTEAFF. The CDR3 bases are TGTGCCAGCAGACAGAACACTGAAGCTTTCTTT. This chain joins TRBV2 and TRBJ1-1, with D uncertain. This CDR3 is 11 amino acids long. CDR1 is SNHLY, CDR2 FYNNEI, per germline. Trimming stripped 6 bases from V and 1 base from J, with 3 bases between.

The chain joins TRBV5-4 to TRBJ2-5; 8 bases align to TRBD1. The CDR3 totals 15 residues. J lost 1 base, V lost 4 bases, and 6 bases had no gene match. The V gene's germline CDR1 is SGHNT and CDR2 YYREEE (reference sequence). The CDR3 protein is CASSPSGQGQETQYF. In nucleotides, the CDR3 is TGTGCCAGCAGCCCGAGCGGACAGGGCCAAGAGACCCAGTACTTC.

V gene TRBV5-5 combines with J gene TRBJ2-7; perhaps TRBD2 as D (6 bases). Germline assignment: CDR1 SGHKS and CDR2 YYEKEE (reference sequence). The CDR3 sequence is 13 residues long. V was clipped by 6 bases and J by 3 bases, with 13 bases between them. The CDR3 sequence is CASTKEGFYEQYF. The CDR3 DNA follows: TGTGCCAGCACGAAGGAGGGATTCTACGAGCAGTACTTC.

The CDR3 region is CASRPDRGESGYTF. CDR3 DNA sequence: TGTGCCAGCAGACCTGACAGGGGAGAGTCTGGCTACACCTTC. The J gene is TRBJ1-2, the V gene TRBV28; TRBD1 matches 8 bases. Germline CDR1 reads MDHEN; CDR2 reads SYDVKM. With 6 bases clipped from V and 7 bases from J, the junction kept 10 bases outside the gene matches. The CDR3 extends over 14 amino acids.

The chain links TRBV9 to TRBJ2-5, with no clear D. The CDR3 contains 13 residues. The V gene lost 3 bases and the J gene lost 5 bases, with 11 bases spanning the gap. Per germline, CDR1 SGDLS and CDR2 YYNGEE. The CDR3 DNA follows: TGTGCCAGCAGCGGTGTTTACGGGGAGACCCAGTACTTC. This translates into CASSGVYGETQYF.

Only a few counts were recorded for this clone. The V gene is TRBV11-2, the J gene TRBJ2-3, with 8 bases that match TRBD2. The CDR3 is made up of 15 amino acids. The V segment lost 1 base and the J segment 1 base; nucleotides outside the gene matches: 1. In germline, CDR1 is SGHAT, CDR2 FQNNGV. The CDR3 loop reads CASSLAGGGTDTQYF. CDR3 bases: TGTGCCAGCAGCTTAGCCGGGGGGGGCACAGATACGCAGTATTTT.

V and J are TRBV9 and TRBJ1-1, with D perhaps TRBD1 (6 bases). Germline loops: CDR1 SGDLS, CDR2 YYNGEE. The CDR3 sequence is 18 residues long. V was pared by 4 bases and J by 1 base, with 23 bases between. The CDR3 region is CASSPRLAGALPNTEAFF. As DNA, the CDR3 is TGTGCCAGCAGCCCCCGTTTGGCAGGGGCCCTCCCGAACACTGAAGCTTTCTTT.

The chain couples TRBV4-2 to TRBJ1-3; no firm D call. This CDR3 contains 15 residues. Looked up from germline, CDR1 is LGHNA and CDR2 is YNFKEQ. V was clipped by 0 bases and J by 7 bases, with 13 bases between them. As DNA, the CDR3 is TGTGCCAGCAGCCAAGAATATCGGGGTGGGAACACCATATATTTT. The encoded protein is CASSQEYRGGNTIYF.

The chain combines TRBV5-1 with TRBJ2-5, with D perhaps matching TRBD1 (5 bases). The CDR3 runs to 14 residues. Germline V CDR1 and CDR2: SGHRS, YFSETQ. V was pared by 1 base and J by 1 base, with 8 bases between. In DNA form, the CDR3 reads TGCGCCAGCAGCTTGAACAGGCCCCAAGAGACCCAGTACTTC. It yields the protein CASSLNRPQETQYF.

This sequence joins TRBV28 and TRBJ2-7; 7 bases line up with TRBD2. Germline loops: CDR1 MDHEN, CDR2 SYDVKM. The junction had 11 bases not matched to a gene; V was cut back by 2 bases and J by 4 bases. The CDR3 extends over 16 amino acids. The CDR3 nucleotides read TGTGCCAGCAGTTTAATACGGGGGGAGGCCCGTTACGAGCAGTACTTC. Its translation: CASSLIRGEARYEQYF.

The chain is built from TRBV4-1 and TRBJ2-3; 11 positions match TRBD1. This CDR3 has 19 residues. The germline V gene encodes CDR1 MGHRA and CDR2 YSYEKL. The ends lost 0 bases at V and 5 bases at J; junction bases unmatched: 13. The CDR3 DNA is TGCGCCAGCAGCCAAGATTCACCGGACAGGGGGCGCCCCGGAGATACGCAGTATTTT. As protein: CASSQDSPDRGRPGDTQYF.

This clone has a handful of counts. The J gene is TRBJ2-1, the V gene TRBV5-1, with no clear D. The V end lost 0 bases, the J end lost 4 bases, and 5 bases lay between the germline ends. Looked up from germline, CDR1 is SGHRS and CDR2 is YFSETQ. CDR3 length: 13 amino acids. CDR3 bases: TGCGCCAGCAGCTTGGAACAGTACAATGAGCAGTTCTTC. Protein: CASSLEQYNEQFF.

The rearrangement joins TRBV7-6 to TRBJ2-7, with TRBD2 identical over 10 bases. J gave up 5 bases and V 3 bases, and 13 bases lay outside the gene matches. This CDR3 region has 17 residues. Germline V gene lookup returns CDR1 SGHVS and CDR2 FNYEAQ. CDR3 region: CASSFPGGAGGPNEQYF. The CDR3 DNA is TGTGCCAGCAGCTTTCCCGGTGGAGCGGGAGGGCCCAACGAGCAGTACTTC.

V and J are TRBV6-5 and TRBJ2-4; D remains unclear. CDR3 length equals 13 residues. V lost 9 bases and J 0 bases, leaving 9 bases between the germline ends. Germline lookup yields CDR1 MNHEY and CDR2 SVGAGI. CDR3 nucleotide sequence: TGTGCCAGTGAGGCTTTAGCCAAAAACATTCAGTACTTC. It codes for CASEALAKNIQYF.

CDR3: CASSVTQGSPSSPLHF. CDR3 DNA sequence: TGTGCCAGCAGCGTAACTCAGGGATCCCCTAGTTCACCCCTCCACTTT. This chain links TRBV9 with TRBJ1-6; TRBD1 might be the D (5 bases). Germline CDR1 SGDLS, CDR2 YYNGEE. Between the trimmed V and J ends, which lost 1 base and 9 bases, there was a span of 17 bases. CDR3 length: 16 amino acids. The full variable domain, with the rest looked up from reference TRBV9 and TRBJ1-6, is DSGVTQTPKHLITATGQRVTLRCSPRSGDLSVYWYQQSLDQGLQFLIQYYNGEERAKGNILERFSAQQFPDLHSELNLSSLELGDSALYFCASSVTQGSPSSPLHFGNGTRLTVT.

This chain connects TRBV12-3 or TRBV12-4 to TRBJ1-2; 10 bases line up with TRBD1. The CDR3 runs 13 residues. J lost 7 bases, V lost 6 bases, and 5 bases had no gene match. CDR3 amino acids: CASRLTGGFGYTF. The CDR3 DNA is TGTGCCAGCAGACTGACAGGGGGCTTTGGCTACACCTTC.

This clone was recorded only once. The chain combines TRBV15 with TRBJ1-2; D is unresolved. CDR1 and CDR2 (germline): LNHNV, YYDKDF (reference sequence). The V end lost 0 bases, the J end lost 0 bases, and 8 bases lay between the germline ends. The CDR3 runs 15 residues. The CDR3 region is CATSRDPGSNYGYTF. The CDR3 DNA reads TGTGCCACCAGCAGAGATCCCGGTTCTAACTATGGCTACACCTTC. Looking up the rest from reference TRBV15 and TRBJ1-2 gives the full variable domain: DAMVIQNPRYQVTQFGKPVTLSCSQTLNHNVMYWYQQKSSQAPKLLFHYYDKDFNNEADTPDNFQSRRPNTSFCFLDIRSPGLGDTAMYLCATSRDPGSNYGYTFGSGTRLTVV.

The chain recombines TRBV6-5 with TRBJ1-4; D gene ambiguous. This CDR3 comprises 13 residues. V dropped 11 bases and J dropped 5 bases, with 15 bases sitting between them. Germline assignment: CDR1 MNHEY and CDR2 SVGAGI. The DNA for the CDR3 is TGTGCCGGGAGGCAGACACTAAATGAAAAACTGTTTTTT. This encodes CAGRQTLNEKLFF.

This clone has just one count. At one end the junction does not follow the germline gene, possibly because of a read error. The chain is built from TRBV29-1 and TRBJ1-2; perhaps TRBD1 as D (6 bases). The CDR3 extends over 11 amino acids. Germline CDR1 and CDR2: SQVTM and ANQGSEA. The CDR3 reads CSVEEALGHLF. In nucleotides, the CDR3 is TGCAGCGTTGAAGAGGCTCTGGGACACCTCTTC.

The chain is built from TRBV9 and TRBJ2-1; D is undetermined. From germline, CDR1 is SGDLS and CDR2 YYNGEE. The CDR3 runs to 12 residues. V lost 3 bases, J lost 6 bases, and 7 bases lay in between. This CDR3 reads CASSGQSNEQFF. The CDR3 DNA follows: TGTGCCAGCAGCGGCCAGTCCAATGAGCAGTTCTTC.

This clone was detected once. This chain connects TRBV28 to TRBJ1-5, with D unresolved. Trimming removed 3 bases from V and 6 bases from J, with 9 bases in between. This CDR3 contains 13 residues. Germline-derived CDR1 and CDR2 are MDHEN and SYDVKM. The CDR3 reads CASSFSGFQPQHF. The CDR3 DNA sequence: TGTGCCAGCAGTTTCTCAGGTTTTCAGCCCCAGCATTTT.

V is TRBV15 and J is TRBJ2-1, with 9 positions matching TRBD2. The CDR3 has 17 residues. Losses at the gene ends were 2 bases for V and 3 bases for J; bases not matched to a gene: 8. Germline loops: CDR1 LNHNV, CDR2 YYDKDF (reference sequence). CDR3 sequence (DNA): TGTGCCACCAGCAGACTCATCAGCGGGAGGATCTACAATGAGCAGTTCTTC. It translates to CATSRLISGRIYNEQFF.

CDR3 bases: TGTGCCAGCACCTCGGACAGGGGGAACACTGAAGCTTTCTTT. This translates into CASTSDRGNTEAFF. V usage is TRBV2 and J usage is TRBJ1-1; 9 nucleotides agree with TRBD1. V trimming: 7 bases; J trimming: 1 base; junction bases outside the gene matches: 4. The CDR3 consists of 14 residues. The germline V gene has CDR1 SNHLY and CDR2 FYNNEI.

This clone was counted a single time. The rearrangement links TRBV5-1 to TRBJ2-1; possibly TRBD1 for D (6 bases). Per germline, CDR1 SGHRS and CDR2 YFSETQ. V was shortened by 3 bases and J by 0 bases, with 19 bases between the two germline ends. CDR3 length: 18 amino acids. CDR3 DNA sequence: TGCGCCAGCAGCTCATCTCCTGGACAGAAAAGCTCCTACAATGAGCAGTTCTTC. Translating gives CASSSSPGQKSSYNEQFF.

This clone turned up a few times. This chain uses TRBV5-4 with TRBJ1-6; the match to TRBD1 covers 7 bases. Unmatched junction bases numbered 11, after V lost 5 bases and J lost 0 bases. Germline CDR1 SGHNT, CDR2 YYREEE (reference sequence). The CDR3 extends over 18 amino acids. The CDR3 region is CASSKPGQAGSYNSPLHF. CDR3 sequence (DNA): TGTGCCAGCAGTAAACCAGGACAGGCTGGCTCCTATAATTCACCCCTCCACTTT. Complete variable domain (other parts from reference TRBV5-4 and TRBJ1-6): ETGVTQSPTHLIKTRGQQVTLRCSSQSGHNTVSWYQQALGQGPQFIFQYYREEENGRGNFPPRFSGLQFPNYSSELNVNALELDDSALYLCASSKPGQAGSYNSPLHFGNGTRLTVT.